One T cell receptor beta chain is described in this entry. Libraries were prepared by immunoSEQ multiplex PCR; TCRdb keeps only in-frame clonotypes and omits some of them. This sample has nearly 80,000 clones, with about 85% found just once. This specimen belongs to a study of OX40 agonist ivuxolimab in advanced cancers. The CDR3 has 14 amino acids. V was pared by 6 bases and J by 7 bases, with 11 bases of the junction left unmatched. CDR1 is SGHRS, CDR2 YFSETQ, per germline. The sequencing here drew on CD4+ or CD8+ T cells sorted from blood, taken in a trial of the OX40 agonist ivuxolimab. The chain joins TRBV5-1 to TRBJ2-7; TRBD1 aligns across 9 bases. This TCR came from an adult with an advanced solid tumor such as melanoma, head and neck, liver or kidney cancer. The CDR3 region has the DNA TGCGCCAGCACAACGGACAGGGGCCCTGGGGAGCAGTACTTC. This codes for CASTTDRGPGEQYF.